The present entry profiles one TCR beta chain with its context. Antigen specificity is unknown. This specimen comes from a study of T cell repertoires in ileal Crohn's disease. Study overall: Thiopurines (around twelve) or anti-TNF agents (roughly 18) were given postoperatively to about half.

Broader study findings: Within the first postoperative year, endoscopy came at median around seven months. Compared with non-smokers, active smokers at surgery showed more clonal expansions.

Data came from immunoSEQ multiplex PCR; TCRdb stores just in-frame clones and leaves some out. Of around 8,900 clones in the sample, more than 75% were seen once. Regarding time point: neoterminal ileum biopsy at postoperative endoscopy, about 6 months after surgery. The sequence was obtained from an adult with Crohn's disease. The sequencing input was ileal tissue.

The CDR3, as DNA: TGTGCCAGCAGTGAAAGGAGACCCGGGTGGACTGGAAACACCATATATTTT. Amino acid sequence: CASSERRPGWTGNTIYF. V gene TRBV6-1 combines with J gene TRBJ1-3; D gene uncertain. V lost 2 bases and J lost 2, with 16 bases in between. Germline CDR1 and CDR2: MNHNS and SASEGT. The CDR3 covers 17 residues.